The T cell receptor beta chain described here comes from a study of T cells after yellow fever vaccination. The overall study: Fractions of low cell number were prepared using SMART-Seq v4 Ultra Low Input.

In making TCR cDNA, 5'RACE template switching added a universal primer site and UMIs to it. Each CDR3 protein gets one entry after TCRdb re-called the 5' RACE reads with MiXCR. Here the sample spans 510,000 or so distinct CDR3 sequences, 15% to 20% being singletons. As for this clonotype: The antigen is not known.

CDR3 length: 14 amino acids. Trimming shortened V by 4 bases and J by 5 bases, and 14 bases separated the two germline ends. Germline V gives CDR1 DFQATT, CDR2 SNEGSKA (reference sequence). Regarding the study as a whole: Post-booster repertoires contained most primary-vaccination clones again (roughly 97% CD4, roughly 91% CD8).

The input for sequencing was PBMCs, taken 15 days after the yellow fever booster vaccination. This receptor was identified in a man aged 30 to 39 who received the YFV17D yellow fever vaccine. The chain couples TRBV20-1 to TRBJ1-4; the D is unclear. CDR3 region: CSAIYSANNEKLFF. The CDR3 nucleotides are TGCAGTGCTATCTACAGCGCCAACAATGAAAAACTGTTTTTT.